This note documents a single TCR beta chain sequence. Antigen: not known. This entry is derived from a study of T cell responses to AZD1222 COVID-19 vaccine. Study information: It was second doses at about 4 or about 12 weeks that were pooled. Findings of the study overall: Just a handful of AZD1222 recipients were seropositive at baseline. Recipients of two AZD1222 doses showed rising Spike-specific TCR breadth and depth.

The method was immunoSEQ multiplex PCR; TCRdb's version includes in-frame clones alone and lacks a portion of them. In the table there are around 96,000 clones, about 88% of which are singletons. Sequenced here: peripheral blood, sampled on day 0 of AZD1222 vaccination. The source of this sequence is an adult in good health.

CDR3 nucleotide sequence: TGCGCCAGCAGCTTGGAGACAGGGGGTCGTTATGGCTACACCTTC. Translating gives CASSLETGGRYGYTF. The chain employs TRBV5-1 and TRBJ1-2, with TRBD1 identical over 9 bases. The J segment lost 5 bases and the V segment lost 0 bases, leaving 5 bases of the junction unmatched. The CDR3 runs to 15 residues. In germline, CDR1 is SGHRS, CDR2 YFSETQ.